This T cell receptor (beta chain) derives from a study of blood T cell repertoires in COVID-19. Study summary: Sources were T cells, B-cell-depleted T cells, or PBMCs; the material itself was cDNA or gDNA.

V was cut by 3 bases and J by 7 bases, with 6 bases left in between. CDR3 length: 10 amino acids. CDR1 and CDR2 (germline): SQVTM, ANQGSEA. The study assigned cohorts using participant-reported clinical history. The assay was immunoSEQ multiplex PCR, and TCRdb's table has in-frame clones only and misses some. The sample includes approximately 250,000 clones, approximately 88% seen only once; the top ten take approximately 1.2%. The receptor's source is a woman aged 40 to 50 with acute COVID-19. The V gene is TRBV29-1, the J gene TRBJ1-1; D not certain. The material sequenced was PBMCs or T cells enriched from blood (not recorded which). The CDR3 sequence: CSVDTDEAFF. CDR3 sequence (DNA): TGCAGCGTTGATACAGATGAAGCTTTCTTT.